A single sample is the source of the 6 T cell receptor beta chains below, sequenced in a study of cytomegalovirus exposure and HLA in healthy donors. The PCR used 60 Vbeta and 13 Jbeta primers. Clones were sequenced by immunoSEQ multiplex PCR, and TCRdb holds only the in-frame ones, with some missing. The profile shows 190,000 or so clones, less than 85% of them singletons. Sample: PBMCs. The receptors here all came from a girl between 5 and 17 years old in good health and CMV-seropositive.

This clone was counted a few times. CDR3 bases: TGTGCCAGCAGCACTTCAGGGAACAGAATTTACAATGAGCAGTTCTTC. It specifies CASSTSGNRIYNEQFF. The chain has TRBV25-1 and TRBJ2-1; the D gene is possibly TRBD1 (5 bases). The CDR3 length is 16 residues. V dropped 6 bases and J dropped 4 bases, with 19 bases sitting between them. Germline assignment: CDR1 MGHDK and CDR2 SYGVNS. The full variable domain, completed using reference TRBV25-1 and TRBJ2-1, is EADIYQTPRYLVIGTGKKITLECSQTMGHDKMYWYQQDPGMELHLIHYSYGVNSTEKGDLSSESTVSRIRTEHFPLTLESARPSHTSQYLCASSTSGNRIYNEQFFGPGTRLTVL.

This clone was picked up a small number of times. The rearrangement links TRBV14 to TRBJ1-1, with D perhaps matching TRBD1 (5 bases). Germline CDR1 and CDR2: SGHDN and FVKESK. The V and J ends lost 3 bases and 0 bases respectively, with 11 bases between them. CDR3 length: 15 amino acids. CDR3 sequence reads: CASSHRQSMNTEAFF. CDR3 in DNA: TGTGCCAGCAGCCATCGACAGAGCATGAACACTGAAGCTTTCTTT.

This clone was seen only a few times. V gene TRBV29-1 combines with J gene TRBJ2-2, with a tentative D call TRBD2 (5 bases). The CDR3 runs to 13 residues. Trimming removed 4 bases at V and 4 bases at J, with 10 bases between. Germline assignment: CDR1 SQVTM and CDR2 ANQGSEA. The CDR3: CSVAWESTGELFF. Written as DNA, the CDR3 is TGCAGCGTTGCCTGGGAGAGCACCGGGGAGCTGTTTTTT.

This rearrangement joins TRBV6-5 to TRBJ1-1; no reliable D call. Trimming pared 5 bases from V and 1 base from J, leaving 14 bases between. The CDR3 runs 15 residues. Per germline, CDR1 MNHEY and CDR2 SVGAGI. The CDR3 here is CASSALGGANTEAFF. CDR3 nucleotide sequence: TGTGCCAGCAGTGCTCTCGGAGGCGCGAACACTGAAGCTTTCTTT.

This clone was seen a single time. This chain joins TRBV7-8 and TRBJ2-3; 11 bases map to TRBD2. Germline V gene lookup returns CDR1 SGHVS and CDR2 FQNEAQ. This CDR3 has 16 amino acids. V trimming: 5 bases; J trimming: 4 bases; junction bases outside the gene matches: 8. The CDR3 protein is CASSPYSGGASDTQYF. The CDR3 DNA sequence: TGTGCCAGCAGCCCTTATAGCGGGGGGGCCTCAGATACGCAGTATTTT.

The chain combines TRBV4-1 with TRBJ2-5; D perhaps matches TRBD2 (6 bases). The CDR3 sequence is 15 residues long. The ends were cut back, 1 base at V and 5 bases at J, with 14 bases in the middle. Germline lookup yields CDR1 MGHRA and CDR2 YSYEKL. This CDR3 reads CASSQVTLALETQYF. DNA of the CDR3: TGCGCCAGCAGCCAAGTTACGCTAGCGCTGGAGACCCAGTACTTC.